This is a list of T cell receptor beta chains from one sample in a study of blood T cell repertoires in COVID-19. Clones were read by immunoSEQ multiplex PCR, and TCRdb kept only the in-frame ones, dropping some. Here the sample spans approximately 150,000 clones, approximately 88% being singletons. The sequenced sample consisted of PBMCs or T cells enriched from blood (not recorded which). These receptors came from a man between 65 and 80 years old who had been exposed to COVID-19. Both conserved end residues are part of each CDR3. A D gene is named only where the DNA matches it firmly. Clone size, where shown, is once, few, many, or a class for clones that have expanded.

clone size | J gene | D gene | V gene | CDR3 DNA | CDR3 protein
once | TRBJ2-3 | TRBD2 | TRBV25-1 | TGTGCCAGCAGTGTTTGGGCGGGACTAGGAACCTCCGATACGCAGTATTTT | CASSVWAGLGTSDTQYF
NA | TRBJ2-1 | NA | TRBV7-2 | TGTGCCAGCAGCCTGAGAGCCGGGAGCACTAATGAGCAGTTCTTC | CASSLRAGSTNEQFF
NA | TRBJ2-3 | NA | TRBV5-4 | TGTGCCAGCAGCTTGGGACTTCATACCGTCACAGATACGCAGTATTTT | CASSLGLHTVTDTQYF
NA | TRBJ2-1 | NA | TRBV19 | TGTGCCAGTAGTCTGGGGGCCATGGGTAATGAGCAGTTCTTC | CASSLGAMGNEQFF
NA | TRBJ2-2 | TRBD1 | TRBV15 | TGTGCCACCAGCAGGGGCCCGACAGGGTTTGGGACCGGGGAGCTGTTTTTT | CATSRGPTGFGTGELFF
NA | TRBJ1-2 | NA | TRBV2 | TGTGCCAGCAGTGTGAACCAGTATGACTATGGCTACACCTTC | CASSVNQYDYGYTF
many | TRBJ1-5 | NA | TRBV27 | TGTGCCAGCAGTTTCTTTAGCAATCAGCCCCAGCATTTT | CASSFFSNQPQHF
NA | TRBJ1-3 | NA | TRBV2 | TGTGCCAGCAGTGTCAGGGGCTCTGGAAACACCATATATTTT | CASSVRGSGNTIYF
NA | TRBJ2-2 | TRBD1 | TRBV10-1 | TGCGCCAGCAGTGAGTCTACAGGGGGCACCGGGGAGCTGTTTTTT | CASSESTGGTGELFF
few | TRBJ1-2 | NA | TRBV2 | TGTGCCAGCAGTGAACGCGGGTTTTACGGCTACACCTTC | CASSERGFYGYTF